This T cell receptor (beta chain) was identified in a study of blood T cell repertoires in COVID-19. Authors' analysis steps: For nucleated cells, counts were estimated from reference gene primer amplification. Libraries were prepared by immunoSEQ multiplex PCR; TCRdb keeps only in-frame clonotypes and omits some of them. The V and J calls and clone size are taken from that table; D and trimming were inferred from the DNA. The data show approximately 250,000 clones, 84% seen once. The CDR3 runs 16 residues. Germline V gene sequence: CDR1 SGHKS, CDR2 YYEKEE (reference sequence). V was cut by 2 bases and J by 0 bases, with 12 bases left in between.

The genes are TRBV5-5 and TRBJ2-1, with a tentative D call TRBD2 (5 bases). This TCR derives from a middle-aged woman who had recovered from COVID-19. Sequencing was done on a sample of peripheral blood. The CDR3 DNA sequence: TGTGCCAGCAGCTTCTGGACTGGGAGCTCCTACAATGAGCAGTTCTTC. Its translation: CASSFWTGSSYNEQFF.